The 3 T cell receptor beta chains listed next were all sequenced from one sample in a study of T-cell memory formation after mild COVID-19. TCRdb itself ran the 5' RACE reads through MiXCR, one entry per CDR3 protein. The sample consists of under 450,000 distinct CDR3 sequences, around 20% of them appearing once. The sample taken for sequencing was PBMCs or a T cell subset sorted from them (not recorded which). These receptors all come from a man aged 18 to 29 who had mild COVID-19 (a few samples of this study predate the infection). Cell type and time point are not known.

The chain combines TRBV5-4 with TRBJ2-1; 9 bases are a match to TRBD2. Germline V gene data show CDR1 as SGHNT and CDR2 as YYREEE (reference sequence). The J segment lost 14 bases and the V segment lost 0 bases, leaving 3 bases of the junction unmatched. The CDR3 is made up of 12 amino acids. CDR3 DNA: TGTGCCAGCAGCTTGGGACTAGCGGCAAAGTTCTTC. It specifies CASSLGLAAKFF. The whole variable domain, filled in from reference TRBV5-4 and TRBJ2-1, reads ETGVTQSPTHLIKTRGQQVTLRCSSQSGHNTVSWYQQALGQGPQFIFQYYREEENGRGNFPPRFSGLQFPNYSSELNVNALELDDSALYLCASSLGLAAKFFGPGTRLTVL.

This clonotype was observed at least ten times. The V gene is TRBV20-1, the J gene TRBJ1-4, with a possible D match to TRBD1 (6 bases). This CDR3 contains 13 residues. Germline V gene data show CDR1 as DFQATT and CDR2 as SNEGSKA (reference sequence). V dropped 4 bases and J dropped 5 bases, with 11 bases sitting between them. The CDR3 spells CSAKGGPNEKLFF. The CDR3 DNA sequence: TGCAGTGCTAAGGGGGGTCCCAATGAAAAACTGTTTTTT.

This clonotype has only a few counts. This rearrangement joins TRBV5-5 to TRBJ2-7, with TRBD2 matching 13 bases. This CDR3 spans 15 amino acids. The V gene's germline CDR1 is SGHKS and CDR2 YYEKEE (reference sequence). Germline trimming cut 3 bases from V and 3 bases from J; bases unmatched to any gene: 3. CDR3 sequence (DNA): TGTGCCAGCAGCTCGAGACTAGCGGGGGGCTACGAGCAGTACTTC. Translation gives CASSSRLAGGYEQYF.